This paragraph reports one T cell receptor beta chain. What it binds is unknown. From germline, CDR1 is SGHVS and CDR2 FNYEAQ. Between the trimmed V and J ends, which lost 5 bases and 0 bases, there was a span of 14 bases. The CDR3 is 15 amino acids. This specimen belongs to a study of cytomegalovirus exposure and HLA in healthy donors. It was with 60 Vbeta and 13 Jbeta primers that the PCR ran. Profiling relied on immunoSEQ multiplex PCR, and the TCRdb table lists in-frame clones only, not all of them. This table holds under 45,000 clones, around 64% found once. Points from the study as a whole: Rare TCR sequences dominated, though some public TCRs recurred in many donors.

The chain combines TRBV7-6 with TRBJ2-7; D might be TRBD1 (5 bases). Sequencing was done on a sample of PBMCs. The clonotype originates from a human donor in good health. The CDR3 is CASSIQDTNSYEQYF. The CDR3 region has the DNA TGTGCCAGCAGCATACAGGACACAAACTCCTACGAGCAGTACTTC. The whole variable domain, filled in from reference TRBV7-6 and TRBJ2-7, reads GAGVSQSPRYKVTKRGQDVALRCDPISGHVSLYWYRQALGQGPEFLTYFNYEAQQDKSGLPNDRFSAERPEGSISTLTIQRTEQRDSAMYRCASSIQDTNSYEQYFGPGTRLTVT.